These T cell receptor beta chains were read from a single sample in a study of OX40 agonist ivuxolimab in advanced cancers. Measured with immunoSEQ multiplex PCR; TCRdb has only the in-frame clones, and not every one. This table has about 70,000 clones, approximately 86% appearing once. Sequencing used CD4+ or CD8+ T cells sorted from blood, obtained in a trial of the OX40 agonist ivuxolimab. These receptors came from an adult with an advanced solid tumor such as melanoma, head and neck, liver or kidney cancer. Each CDR3 is given with its conserved first and last residue. The D gene is left open where the match is weak. Clone size is stated in some rows and not others, as once, few, many or a class when expanded.

clone_size,j_call,d_call,v_call,cdr3_nt,cdr3_aa
NA,TRBJ2-7,NA,TRBV29-1,TGCAGCGTGGCGGACAGTGTGATCTACGAGCAGTACTTC,CSVADSVIYEQYF
NA,TRBJ1-4,TRBD1,TRBV5-4,TGTGCCAGCAGCTTGGGGACAGGGGGGGAAAAACTGTTTTTT,CASSLGTGGEKLFF
NA,TRBJ2-5,NA,TRBV5-1,TGCGCCAGCAGCTTGTACAGCCAAGAGACCCAGTACTTC,CASSLYSQETQYF
once,TRBJ2-7,TRBD2,TRBV6-1,TGTGCCAGCAGTGAGGGGGGGGGAACCTACGAGCAGTACTTC,CASSEGGGTYEQYF
NA,TRBJ1-2,NA,TRBV25-1,TGTGCCAGCAGTTTCTCGGGACGGAACTATGGCTACACCTTC,CASSFSGRNYGYTF
NA,TRBJ2-7,NA,TRBV28,TGTGCCAGCAGCCCTTATAGACTCAGGAACTACGAGCAGTACTTC,CASSPYRLRNYEQYF
NA,TRBJ1-2,NA,TRBV6-1,TGTGCCAGCAGTGAAGCGGACCTACTGTATGGCTACACCTTC,CASSEADLLYGYTF
NA,TRBJ2-1,NA,TRBV5-6,TGTGCCAGCAGCTTGCTGTCCGGGGAGGGGGCTAGTGATGAGCAGTTCTTC,CASSLLSGEGASDEQFF
NA,TRBJ1-5,TRBD1,TRBV6-5,TGTGCCAGCAGCCCAACGGGACAGGGGATTCAGCCCCAGCATTTT,CASSPTGQGIQPQHF
NA,TRBJ2-5,NA,TRBV28,TGTGCCAGCAGCCCCGGTATGGAGACCCAGTACTTC,CASSPGMETQYF
NA,TRBJ2-2,TRBD1,TRBV19,TGTGCCAGTAGGACGACAGGGGGCACGGTCGGGGAGCTGTTTTTT,CASRTTGGTVGELFF
NA,TRBJ2-3,TRBD1,TRBV4-3,TGCGCCAGCAGCCAAGACACAGGGGTGGATACGCAGTATTTT,CASSQDTGVDTQYF
once,TRBJ2-5,NA,TRBV11-3,TGTGCCAGCAGCTTGGGACGGAGTCAAGAGACCCAGTACTTC,CASSLGRSQETQYF
NA,TRBJ2-7,NA,TRBV5-4,TGTGCCAGCAGCTTGGACGCAACAGAGCAGTACTTC,CASSLDATEQYF
NA,TRBJ2-1,TRBD1,TRBV7-2,TGTGCCAGCAGCTCGTACAGGGGGAAGCAGTTCTTC,CASSSYRGKQFF
NA,TRBJ2-7,NA,TRBV5-6,TGTGCCAGCAGCCCCCCGGGAGACGACTACGAGCAGTACTTC,CASSPPGDDYEQYF
NA,TRBJ2-2,NA,TRBV7-2,TGTGCCAGCAGCTTAGCATCAAGCCACCAAAGGCTGTTTTTT,CASSLASSHQRLFF
NA,TRBJ2-1,NA,TRBV11-2,TGTGCCAGCGTTAGAGGCTCCTACAATGAGCAGTTCTTC,CASVRGSYNEQFF
NA,TRBJ1-1,NA,TRBV18,TGTGCCAGCTCACCATTTACGGGATTCCGTCGGACTGAAGCTTTCTTT,CASSPFTGFRRTEAFF
NA,TRBJ2-1,TRBD1,TRBV7-2,TGTGCCAGCAGCTTAGCGCCTGGGACAGGGGGCGAGGGGGGTGAGCAGTTCTTC,CASSLAPGTGGEGGEQFF
NA,TRBJ2-5,TRBD2,TRBV5-6,TGTGCCAGCAGCACCCTGGGGGGCGGGAGGTACCAAGAGACCCAGTACTTC,CASSTLGGGRYQETQYF
NA,TRBJ2-3,NA,TRBV9,TGTGCCAGCAGCCCCTACACAGATACGCAGTATTTT,CASSPYTDTQYF
NA,TRBJ1-4,NA,TRBV30,TGTGCCTGGAGTGTAGGCAGTCCTGCAACTAATGAAAAACTGTTTTTT,CAWSVGSPATNEKLFF
NA,TRBJ1-5,NA,TRBV6-5,TGTGCCAGCAGACCTGGGGGACCCCTCGGGTCCCAGCATTTT,CASRPGGPLGSQHF
NA,TRBJ2-1,TRBD2,TRBV2,TGTGCCAGCAGTCGACTAGCGGGAGCGGGGGGTGAGCAGTTCTTC,CASSRLAGAGGEQFF
NA,TRBJ2-1,TRBD2,TRBV7-2,TGTGCCAGCAGCGCTCAGCGGGGGAACAATGAGCAGTTCTTC,CASSAQRGNNEQFF
NA,TRBJ1-1,NA,TRBV30,TGTGCCTGGACTTTAGGGGTCATGAACACTGAAGCTTTCTTT,CAWTLGVMNTEAFF
NA,TRBJ1-6,NA,TRBV5-4,TGTGCCAGCAGCCCGGGACGGAATTCACCCCTCCACTTT,CASSPGRNSPLHF
NA,TRBJ1-1,NA,TRBV5-6,TGTGCCAGCAGCTTGGATCTGGGGCGGGGGACTGAAGCTTTCTTT,CASSLDLGRGTEAFF
NA,TRBJ1-4,NA,TRBV5-6,TGTGCCAGCAGCCCCCACGCAACTAATGAAAAACTGTTTTTT,CASSPHATNEKLFF
NA,TRBJ2-5,TRBD2,TRBV12-5,TGTGCTAGTGGAAAGGGGGTACTAGCGGGAGTGGAGACCCAGTACTTC,CASGKGVLAGVETQYF
once,TRBJ2-1,TRBD2,TRBV7-9,TGTGCCAGCGCCTTACTAGCGGGAGGAATAGGTGAGCAGTTCTTC,CASALLAGGIGEQFF
NA,TRBJ2-6,TRBD2,TRBV5-4,TGTGCCAGCAGCTTTAACGGTCTAGCGGGAGTCTCTGGGGCCAACGTCCTGACTTTC,CASSFNGLAGVSGANVLTF
NA,TRBJ1-1,NA,TRBV6-1,TGTGCCAGCAGTGAAGGGGGGCGGAACACTGAAGCTTTCTTT,CASSEGGRNTEAFF
few,TRBJ2-1,TRBD2,TRBV18,TGTGCCAGCTCAAGATTGACTAGCGGTTACAATGAGCAGTTCTTC,CASSRLTSGYNEQFF
NA,TRBJ2-5,NA,TRBV5-4,TGTGCCAGCAGCTTGCGGTCTTGGGGGGCGTACCAAGAGACCCAGTACTTC,CASSLRSWGAYQETQYF
NA,TRBJ1-4,NA,TRBV18,TGTGCCAGCTCCATCGGGTCGACTAATGAAAAACTGTTTTTT,CASSIGSTNEKLFF
NA,TRBJ2-7,NA,TRBV15,TGTGCCACCAGCAGGATCAGGGGATACGAGCAGTACTTC,CATSRIRGYEQYF
NA,TRBJ1-1,NA,TRBV6-1,TGTGCCAGCAGGTTACAGTGGAACACTGAAGCTTTCTTT,CASRLQWNTEAFF
NA,TRBJ2-5,TRBD2,TRBV10-3,TGTGCCATCAGTGAGCTTTCTAGCGGGAGTGGGGAGACCCAGTACTTC,CAISELSSGSGETQYF
NA,TRBJ2-3,NA,TRBV7-3,TGTGCCAGCAGCTTAATTCCCACGGATACGCAGTATTTT,CASSLIPTDTQYF
NA,TRBJ1-1,NA,TRBV7-9,TGTGCCAGCAGCTTAATGTTGAACACTGAAGCTTTCTTT,CASSLMLNTEAFF
NA,TRBJ1-2,TRBD1,TRBV6-1,TGTGCCAGCACCCCAGGGGGCCCCAACTATGGCTACACCTTC,CASTPGGPNYGYTF
NA,TRBJ1-2,TRBD1,TRBV2,TGTGCCAGCAGGGACCGACGACAGGGGGATGGCTACACCTTC,CASRDRRQGDGYTF
NA,TRBJ1-2,NA,TRBV10-3,TGTGCCATCAGTGAGACCGGTAGGGACTATGGCTACACCTTC,CAISETGRDYGYTF
NA,TRBJ1-6,NA,TRBV7-9,TGTGCCAGCAGCTTAGTTCGGAGGGGGGACTCACCCCTCCACTTT,CASSLVRRGDSPLHF
NA,TRBJ2-2,NA,TRBV30,TGTGCCTGGAGTGTATATCCGAACACCGGGGAGCTGTTTTTT,CAWSVYPNTGELFF
once,TRBJ2-7,NA,TRBV28,TGTGCCAGCAGTCCCGGCCAGGGGTACTCCTACGAGCAGTACTTC,CASSPGQGYSYEQYF